This paragraph covers one T cell receptor (beta chain) sequence. These data come from a study of blood T cell repertoires in COVID-19. Study summary: The analysed material was cDNA or gDNA that came from T cells, B-cell-depleted T cells, or PBMCs.

The CDR3 loop spans 15 amino acids. Looked up from germline, CDR1 is SNHLY and CDR2 is FYNNEI. Deletions cut 2 bases from V and 2 bases from J, with 9 bases between. In the source study's methods: Reference gene primer amplification yielded estimated nucleated cell counts. Measured with immunoSEQ multiplex PCR; TCRdb has only the in-frame clones, and not every one. V and J calls and clone size are copied from that table; D and trimming were computed from the DNA. The data show hundreds of thousands of clones, 65% to 90% seen once. Patients of the Seattle cohort, enrolled during active infection, were followed longitudinally.

This clonotype was obtained from a man aged 50 to 60 with COVID-19, enrolled during active disease. Sequencing used peripheral blood. V is TRBV2 and J is TRBJ1-4, with D perhaps TRBD1 (5 bases). DNA for the CDR3: TGTGCCAGCAGTGAACTCGGGGGTACTAATGAAAAACTGTTTTTT. Translation: CASSELGGTNEKLFF.